The present TCR beta chain was sequenced within a study of cytomegalovirus exposure and HLA in healthy donors. PCR employed 60 Vbeta and 13 Jbeta primers. The method was immunoSEQ multiplex PCR; TCRdb's version includes in-frame clones alone and lacks a portion of them. The sample holds tens of thousands of clones. CDR3 size: 12 residues. V was pared by 3 bases and J by 7 bases, with 9 bases between. The V gene's germline CDR1 is LNHDA and CDR2 SQIVND (reference sequence). The TCR sequence derives from a male donor in good health and CMV-seronegative. The V and J genes are TRBV19 and TRBJ1-1; a weak D match, TRBD1 (5 bases). Specimen: PBMCs. DNA for the CDR3: TGTGCCAGTAGTATCTTCGACAGTGAAGCTTTCTTT. Encoded protein: CASSIFDSEAFF.